Listed here are 7 T cell receptor beta chains from one sample, sequenced in a study of regulatory T cells in long-lasting Graves disease. Time point of the sample: newly diagnosed GD, antithyroid drugs for less than 3 months. Extracted RNA from PBMCs served as the source of the TCR library. According to the study, TCR beta libraries were built with iRepertoire HTBI primers and CDR3-region Arm-PCR. TCRdb itself ran the multiplex PCR reads through MiXCR, one entry per CDR3 protein. The sample has 550,000 to 650,000 distinct CDR3 sequences; 15% to 20% are singletons. In addition, the sample was reused for a study of T cells in Graves' hyperthyroidism and ophthalmopathy.

Specimen: peripheral blood mononuclear cells (PBMCs), collected at new diagnosis, from a patient treated with antithyroid drugs. These TCRs come from a man younger than 35 with Graves disease.

This clonotype was recorded at least ten times. This sequence joins TRBV11-3 and TRBJ2-1, with a possible D match to TRBD1 (6 bases). The J call is uncertain, as TRBJ2-5 better fits the DNA end. This CDR3 spans 13 amino acids. CDR1 and CDR2 from the germline V gene are SGHNT and YENEEA. This chain's CDR3 is CASSSGQHSTQYF. The CDR3 DNA reads as TGTGCCAGCAGCTCGGGACAACACTCGACCCAGTACTTC.

This clonotype occurred many times. Its ends do not fully match the called genes, so a read error is possible. This chain joins TRBV7-7 and TRBJ2-1; TRBD1 or TRBD2 may be the D gene (5 bases each). CDR3 length equals 13 residues. The germline CDR1 and CDR2 sequences are SSHAT and FNYEAQ (reference sequence). The CDR3 coding sequence is TGTGCTAGCAGTCATGGGGGATACAATGAGCAGTTCTTC. Translated, it gives CASSHGGYNEQFF.

This clonotype was observed a few times. The chain recombines TRBV6-2 or TRBV6-3 with TRBJ2-1; 8 bases are shared with TRBD2. CDR1 is MNHEY, CDR2 SVGEGT, per germline. The V gene end was trimmed by 7 bases and the J gene end by 4 bases; junction bases not matched to a gene: 12. The CDR3 length is 16 residues. The CDR3: CASTKGGAGGYNEQFF. The CDR3 DNA is TGTGCCAGCACCAAGGGTGGGGCGGGAGGATACAATGAGCAGTTCTTC.

The sample holds many counts of this clonotype. The chain carries TRBV18 and TRBJ1-1; the match to TRBD1 covers 7 bases. Looked up from germline, CDR1 is KGHSH and CDR2 is LQKENI. Germline trimming cut 3 bases from V and 3 bases from J; bases unmatched to any gene: 4. CDR3 length equals 14 residues. The CDR3 region has the DNA TGTGCCAGCTCACCGACAGGGACGGACACTGAAGCTTTCTTT. This sequence encodes CASSPTGTDTEAFF.

The chain links TRBV28 to TRBJ2-6; TRBD2 agrees at 7 bases. The CDR3 is made up of 16 amino acids. The junction had 10 bases not matched to a gene; V was cut back by 7 bases and J by 4 bases. Looked up from germline, CDR1 is MDHEN and CDR2 is SYDVKM. The CDR3, as DNA: TGTGCCAGCATCGTGGGGGGGACGGGCGGGGCCAACGTCCTGACTTTC. This encodes CASIVGGTGGANVLTF.

This clonotype was found many times. The chain combines TRBV10-3 with TRBJ2-7; maybe TRBD2 (5 bases). Germline loops: CDR1 ENHRY, CDR2 SYGVKD. The length of the CDR3 is 14 residues. The V end lost 5 bases, the J end lost 5 bases, and 16 bases lay between the germline ends. Here the CDR3 reads CAISQRGPLNEQYF. In DNA form, the CDR3 reads TGTGCCATCAGTCAACGAGGGCCTTTAAACGAGCAGTACTTC.

CDR3 DNA sequence: TGTGCCAGCAGCCATAGTCGAGGCTACACCTTC. Encoded protein: CASSHSRGYTF. V gene TRBV7-9 combines with J gene TRBJ1-2; unclear D gene. V was cut by 5 bases and J by 8 bases, with 9 bases left in between. Germline CDR1 and CDR2: SEHNR and FQNEAQ (reference sequence). The CDR3 loop spans 11 amino acids.